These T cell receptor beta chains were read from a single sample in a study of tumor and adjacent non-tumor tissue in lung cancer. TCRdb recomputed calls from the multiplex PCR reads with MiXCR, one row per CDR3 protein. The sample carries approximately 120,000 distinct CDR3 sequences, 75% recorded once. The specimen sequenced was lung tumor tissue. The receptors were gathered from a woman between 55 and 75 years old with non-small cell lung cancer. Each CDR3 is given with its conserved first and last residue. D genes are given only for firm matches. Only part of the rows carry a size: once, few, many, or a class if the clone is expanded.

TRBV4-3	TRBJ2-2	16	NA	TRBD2	CASSLTRGGAAGELFF	TGCGCCAGCAGCCTTACCCGGGGAGGGGCTGCCGGGGAGCTGTTTTTT
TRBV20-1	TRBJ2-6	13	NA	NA	CSARVSGANLLTF	TGCAGTGCTCGAGTCTCTGGGGCCAATCTCCTGACTTTC
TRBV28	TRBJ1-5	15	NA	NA	CASSISGDLTQPQHF	TGTGCGAGCAGTATAAGCGGGGATCTCACGCAGCCCCAGCATTTT
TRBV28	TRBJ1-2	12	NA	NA	CASSLDRRGYTF	TGTGCCAGCAGTCTCGATAGGAGGGGCTACACCTTC
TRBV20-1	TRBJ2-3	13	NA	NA	CSTRDFGNQPQYF	TGCAGTACTAGAGATTTCGGCAATCAGCCCCAGTATTTT
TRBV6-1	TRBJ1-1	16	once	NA	CAISEGEGDRNTEAFF	TGTGCCATCAGTGAAGGAGAGGGGGACCGGAACACTGAAGCTTTCTTT
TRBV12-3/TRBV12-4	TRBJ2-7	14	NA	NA	CVSIYLGGNNEQYF	TGTGTCAGCATCTATCTGGGGGGCAACAATGAGCAGTACTTC
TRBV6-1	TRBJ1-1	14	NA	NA	CTSIDWGGPSLAFF	TGTACCAGCATCGACTGGGGGGGTCCAAGCCTAGCTTTCTTT
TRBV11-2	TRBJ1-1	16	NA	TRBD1	CASRRDSLRGSTEALF	TGTGCCAGCAGACGGGACAGCCTTAGGGGGAGCACTGAAGCTCTCTTC
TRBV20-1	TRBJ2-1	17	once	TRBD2	CIAPDAARTSWRGQQFF	TGCATTGCCCCTGATGCCGCGAGGACTAGCTGGAGAGGCCAGCAGTTCTTC
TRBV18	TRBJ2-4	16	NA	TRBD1	CASSPLQGARKNIQYF	TGTGCCAGCTCACCACTCCAGGGGGCGCGAAAAAACATTCAGTACTTC
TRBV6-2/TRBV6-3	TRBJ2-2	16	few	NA	CASTLFGHYSTGELFF	TGTGCCAGCACCCTATTCGGGCACTACTCCACCGGGGAGCTGTTTTTT
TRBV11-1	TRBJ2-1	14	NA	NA	CASSLDWDRDEQFF	TGTGCCAGCAGCTTGGATTGGGATAGGGATGAGCAGTTCTTC
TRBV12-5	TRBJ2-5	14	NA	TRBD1	CASVSTGVGETQYF	TGTGCTAGTGTCTCGACAGGGGTTGGGGAGACCCAATACTTC
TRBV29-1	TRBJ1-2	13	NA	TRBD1	CRGTATGSYGYTF	TGTCGCGGGACGGCGACAGGGAGCTATGGCTACACCTTC
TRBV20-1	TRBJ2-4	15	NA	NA	CSTINRREGRNIQYF	TGCAGTACTATTAATAGAAGGGAAGGGAGAAACATTCAGTACTTC
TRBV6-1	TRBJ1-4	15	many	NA	CASSMDSATNEKLFF	TGTGCCAGCAGTATGGACTCGGCAACTAATGAAAAACTGTTTTTT
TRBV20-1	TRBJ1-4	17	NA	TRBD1	CSARSAIAGQEAEKQFF	TGCAGTGCTAGAAGCGCGATTGCAGGACAGGAAGCAGAAAAACAGTTTTTT
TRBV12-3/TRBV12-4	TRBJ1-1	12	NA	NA	CASSQTGTEAFF	TGTGCCAGCAGCCAGACCGGCACTGAAGCTTTCTTT
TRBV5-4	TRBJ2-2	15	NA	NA	CASSGVQRVTRELFF	TGTGCCAGCAGCGGCGTACAACGAGTCACCAGGGAGCTGTTTTTT
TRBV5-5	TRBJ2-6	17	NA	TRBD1	CASSTGQGDSGANILTF	TGTGCCAGCAGCACGGGACAGGGTGATTCTGGGGCCAACATCCTGACTTTC
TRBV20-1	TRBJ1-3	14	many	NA	CSARSDHSGNTIYF	TGCAGTGCTAGGTCAGACCACTCTGGAAACACCATATATTTT
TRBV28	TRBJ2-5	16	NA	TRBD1	CASRTPWTGGVETQYF	TGTGCTAGCAGAACTCCCTGGACAGGGGGCGTCGAGACCCAGTACTTC
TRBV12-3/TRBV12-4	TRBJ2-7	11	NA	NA	CASRNEVVQYF	TGTGCCAGCCGTAACGAGGTCGTGCAGTACTTC
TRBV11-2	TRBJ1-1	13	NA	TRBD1	CAGSTGTGGEVFF	TGTGCCGGCAGCACTGGGACAGGGGGCGAAGTTTTCTTT
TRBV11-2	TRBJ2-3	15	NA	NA	CASNLEPRGGNMQYF	TGTGCCAGTAACTTAGAGCCCCGAGGTGGGAATATGCAGTATTTT
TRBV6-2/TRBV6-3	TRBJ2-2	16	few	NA	CASSRMNYRDTGELFF	TGTGCCAGCAGCCGAATGAACTACAGGGATACCGGGGAGCTGTTTTTT
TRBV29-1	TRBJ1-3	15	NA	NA	CSDVPPGGGRNTIYF	TGCAGCGATGTCCCCCCGGGGGGGGGAAGAAACACCATATATTTT
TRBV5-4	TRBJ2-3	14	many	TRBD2	CASLTSGRPDTQYF	TGTGCCAGCTTGACTAGCGGGAGACCGGATACGCAGTATTTT